This T cell receptor beta chain emerged from a study of shared clonotypes between healthy human individuals. This clone came up once. The V end was cut by 3 bases, the J end by 2 bases, with 10 bases between. The CDR3 loop spans 14 amino acids. Per the germline V gene, CDR1 is SGHRS and CDR2 is YFSETQ. Libraries were prepared by immunoSEQ multiplex PCR; TCRdb keeps only in-frame clonotypes and omits some of them. The table records about 1 million clones, about 77% of them present only once. The sample comprised memory CD4+ T cells sorted from blood. Documented subset: CD45RA-negative fraction. The V and J genes are TRBV5-1 and TRBJ2-3, with TRBD2 as a possible D gene (6 bases). The receptor's source is a man aged 18-30 years in good health. The CDR3 here is CASSSGGLTDTQYF. For the CDR3, the DNA is TGCGCCAGCAGCTCTGGAGGGCTCACAGATACGCAGTATTTT.